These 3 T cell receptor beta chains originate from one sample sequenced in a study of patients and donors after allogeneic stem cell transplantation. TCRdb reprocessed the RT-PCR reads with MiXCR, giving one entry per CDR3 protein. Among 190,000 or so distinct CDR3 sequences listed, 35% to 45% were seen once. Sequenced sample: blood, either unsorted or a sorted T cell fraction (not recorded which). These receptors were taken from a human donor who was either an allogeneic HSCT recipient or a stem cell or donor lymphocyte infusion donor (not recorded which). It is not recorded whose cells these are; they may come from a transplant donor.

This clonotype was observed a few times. Here the CDR3 reads CASSPLAGAYEQYF. As DNA, the CDR3 is TGTGCCAGCAGCCCCCTAGCGGGGGCCTACGAGCAGTACTTC. The V call is TRBV3-1, the J call TRBJ2-7; 10 nucleotides align to TRBD2. The germline CDR1 and CDR2 sequences are LGHDT and YNNKEL (reference sequence). The junction had 2 bases not matched to a gene; V was cut back by 4 bases and J by 2 bases. CDR3 length equals 14 residues.

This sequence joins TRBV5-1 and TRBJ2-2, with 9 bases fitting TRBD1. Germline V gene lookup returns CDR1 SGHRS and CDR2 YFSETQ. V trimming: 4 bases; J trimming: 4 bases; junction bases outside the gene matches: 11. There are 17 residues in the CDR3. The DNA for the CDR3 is TGCGCCAGCAGCCCCCACACCGGGACAGGGAGCACCGGGGAGCTGTTTTTT. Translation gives CASSPHTGTGSTGELFF.

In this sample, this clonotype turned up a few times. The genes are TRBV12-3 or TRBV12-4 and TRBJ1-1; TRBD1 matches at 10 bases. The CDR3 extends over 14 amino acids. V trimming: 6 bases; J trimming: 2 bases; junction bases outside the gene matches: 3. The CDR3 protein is CASRGDRGNTEAFF. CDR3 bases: TGTGCCAGCAGGGGGGACAGGGGTAACACTGAAGCTTTCTTT.